This T cell receptor (beta chain) was obtained from a study of shared clonotypes between healthy human individuals. Concerning this clone: Antigen specificity is unknown.

The length of the CDR3 is 15 residues. Germline values: CDR1 SGDLS, CDR2 YYNGEE. Trimming removed 0 bases from V and 4 bases from J, with 11 bases in between. Whole-study findings and limits: Some clonotypes were shared by all four sorted-subset donors, while others were not shared. The non-shared ones had lower generation probabilities than the shared ones. Around 5% was the fraction of naive CD4 clonotypes found shared across several donors.

Sequencing used immunoSEQ multiplex PCR; TCRdb keeps in-frame clones, though not all of them. This sample has about 1 million clones, with around 82% found just once. Specimen: memory CD4+ T cells from PBMCs. Subset of the sample: CD45RA-negative fraction. The gene calls are TRBV9 and TRBJ1-3, with D unclear. This TCR came from a man aged 18-30 years in good health. Some clones in this sample may be carry-over from other donors' samples. The CDR3 sequence: CASSVGAAIGNTIYF. The CDR3 nucleotides are TGTGCCAGCAGCGTAGGGGCAGCCATCGGAAACACCATATATTTT.